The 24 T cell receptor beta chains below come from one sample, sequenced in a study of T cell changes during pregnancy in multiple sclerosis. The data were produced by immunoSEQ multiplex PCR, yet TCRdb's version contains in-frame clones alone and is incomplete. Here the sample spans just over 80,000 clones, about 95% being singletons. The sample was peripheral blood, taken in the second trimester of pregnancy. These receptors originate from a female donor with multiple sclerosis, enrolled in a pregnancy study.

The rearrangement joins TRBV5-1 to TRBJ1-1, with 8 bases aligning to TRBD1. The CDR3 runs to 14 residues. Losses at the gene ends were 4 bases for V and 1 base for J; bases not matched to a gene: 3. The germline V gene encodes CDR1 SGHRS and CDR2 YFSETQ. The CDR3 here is CASSAQGGNTEAFF. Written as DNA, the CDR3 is TGCGCCAGCAGCGCACAGGGGGGGAACACTGAAGCTTTCTTT.

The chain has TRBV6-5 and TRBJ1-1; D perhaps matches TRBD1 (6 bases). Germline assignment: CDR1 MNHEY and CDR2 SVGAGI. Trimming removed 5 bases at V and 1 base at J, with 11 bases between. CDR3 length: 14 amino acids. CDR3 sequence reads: CASSTNRANTEAFF. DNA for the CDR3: TGTGCCAGCAGTACTAACAGGGCGAACACTGAAGCTTTCTTT.

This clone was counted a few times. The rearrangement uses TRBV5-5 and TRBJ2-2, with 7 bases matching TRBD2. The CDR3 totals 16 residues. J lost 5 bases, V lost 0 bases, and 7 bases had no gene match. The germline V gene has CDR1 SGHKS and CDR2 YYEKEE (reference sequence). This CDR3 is CASSLDGRRRTGELFF. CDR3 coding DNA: TGTGCCAGCAGCTTGGACGGGAGGCGAAGGACCGGGGAGCTGTTTTTT.

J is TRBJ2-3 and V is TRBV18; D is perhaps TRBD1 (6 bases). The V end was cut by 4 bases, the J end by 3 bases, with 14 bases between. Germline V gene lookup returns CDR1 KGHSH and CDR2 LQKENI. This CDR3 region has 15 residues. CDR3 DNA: TGTGCCAGCTCACTAAACAGGGTTGGGACAGATACGCAGTATTTT. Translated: CASSLNRVGTDTQYF.

CDR3 amino acids: CASSRGPNEKLFF. CDR3 coding DNA: TGTGCCAGCTCCAGGGGGCCGAATGAAAAACTGTTTTTT. The J gene is TRBJ1-4, the V gene TRBV9; TRBD1 agrees at 8 bases. The germline CDR1 and CDR2 sequences are SGDLS and YYNGEE. This CDR3 is 13 amino acids long. Trimming removed 7 bases from V and 5 bases from J; junction bases left unmatched: 4.

CDR3 in amino acids: CASSRRGTQYF. The CDR3 bases are TGTGCCAGCAGTCGTAGAGGGACGCAGTATTTT. The chain is built from TRBV6-5 and TRBJ2-3; D is possibly TRBD2 (5 bases). The CDR3 runs 11 residues. Germline assignment: CDR1 MNHEY and CDR2 SVGAGI. V lost 5 bases to trimming and J lost 9 bases, with 9 bases between them.

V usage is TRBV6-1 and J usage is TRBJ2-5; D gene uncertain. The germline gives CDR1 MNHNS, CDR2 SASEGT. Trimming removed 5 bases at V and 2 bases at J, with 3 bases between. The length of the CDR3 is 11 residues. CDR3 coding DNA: TGTGCCAGCAGTCCACAAGAGACCCAGTACTTC. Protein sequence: CASSPQETQYF.

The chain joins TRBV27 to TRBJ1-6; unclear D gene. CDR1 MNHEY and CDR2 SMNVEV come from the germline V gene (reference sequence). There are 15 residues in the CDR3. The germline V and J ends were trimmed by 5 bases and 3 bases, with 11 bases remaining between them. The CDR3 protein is CASSPEIFYNSPLHF. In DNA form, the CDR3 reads TGTGCCAGCAGTCCAGAAATCTTCTATAATTCACCCCTCCACTTT.

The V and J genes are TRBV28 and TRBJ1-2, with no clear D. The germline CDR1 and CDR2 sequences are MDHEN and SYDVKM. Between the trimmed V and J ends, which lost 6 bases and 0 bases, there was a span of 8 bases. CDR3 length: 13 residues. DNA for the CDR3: TGTGCCAGCAGCTCCACACCTAACTATGGCTACACCTTC. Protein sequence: CASSSTPNYGYTF.

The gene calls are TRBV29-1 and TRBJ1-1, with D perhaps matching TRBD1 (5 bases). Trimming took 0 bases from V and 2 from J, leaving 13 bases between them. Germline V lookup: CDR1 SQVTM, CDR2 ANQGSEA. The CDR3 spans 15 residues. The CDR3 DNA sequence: TGCAGCGTTGAAGAAGGGGCGGGGGGTAACACTGAAGCTTTCTTT. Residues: CSVEEGAGGNTEAFF. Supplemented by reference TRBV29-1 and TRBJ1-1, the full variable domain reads SAVISQKPSRDICQRGTSLTIQCQVDSQVTMMFWYRQQPGQSLTLIATANQGSEATYESGFVIDKFPISRPNLTFSTLTVSNMSPEDSSIYLCSVEEGAGGNTEAFFGQGTRLTVV.

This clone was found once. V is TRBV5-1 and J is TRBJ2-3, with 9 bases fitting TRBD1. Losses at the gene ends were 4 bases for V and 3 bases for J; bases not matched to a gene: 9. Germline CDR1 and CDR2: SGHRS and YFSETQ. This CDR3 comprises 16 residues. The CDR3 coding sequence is TGCGCCAGCAGCCCAGTTACAGGGGGCAGGACAGATACGCAGTATTTT. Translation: CASSPVTGGRTDTQYF.

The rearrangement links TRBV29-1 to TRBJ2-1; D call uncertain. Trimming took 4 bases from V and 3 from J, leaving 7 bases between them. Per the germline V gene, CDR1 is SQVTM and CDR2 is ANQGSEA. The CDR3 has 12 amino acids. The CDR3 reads CSVARSYNEQFF. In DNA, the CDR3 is TGCAGCGTTGCCCGCAGCTACAATGAGCAGTTCTTC.

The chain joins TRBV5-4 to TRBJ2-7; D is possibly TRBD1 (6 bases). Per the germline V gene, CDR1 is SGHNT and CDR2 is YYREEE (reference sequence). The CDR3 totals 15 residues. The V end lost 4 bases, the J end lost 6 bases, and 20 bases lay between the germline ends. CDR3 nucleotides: TGTGCCAGCAGCCGTCTGCAGGGGATGTCACGCGAGCAGTACTTC. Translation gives CASSRLQGMSREQYF.

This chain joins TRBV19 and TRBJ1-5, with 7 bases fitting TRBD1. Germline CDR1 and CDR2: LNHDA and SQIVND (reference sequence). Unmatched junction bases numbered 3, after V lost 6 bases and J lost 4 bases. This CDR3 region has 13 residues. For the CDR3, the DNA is TGTGCCAGTAGCCCGACAGGGAATCAGCCCCAGCATTTT. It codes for CASSPTGNQPQHF.

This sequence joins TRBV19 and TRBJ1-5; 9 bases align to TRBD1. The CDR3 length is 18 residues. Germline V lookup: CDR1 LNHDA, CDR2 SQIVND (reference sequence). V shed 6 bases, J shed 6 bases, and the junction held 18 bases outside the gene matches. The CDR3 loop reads CASRTILDRGPGAQPQHF. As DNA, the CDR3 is TGTGCCAGTAGGACGATCCTGGACAGGGGTCCTGGGGCTCAGCCCCAGCATTTT.

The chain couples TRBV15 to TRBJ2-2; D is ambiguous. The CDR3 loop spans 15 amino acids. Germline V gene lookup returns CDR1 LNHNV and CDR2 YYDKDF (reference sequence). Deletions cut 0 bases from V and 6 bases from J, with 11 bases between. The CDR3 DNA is TGTGCCACCAGCAGAGATAACAGAATAGCCGGGGAGCTGTTTTTT. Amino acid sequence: CATSRDNRIAGELFF.

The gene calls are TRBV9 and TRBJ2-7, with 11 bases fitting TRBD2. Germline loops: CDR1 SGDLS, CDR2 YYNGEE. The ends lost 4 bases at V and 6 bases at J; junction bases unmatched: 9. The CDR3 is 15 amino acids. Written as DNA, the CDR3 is TGTGCCAGCAGCCGCACGACTAGCGGGACCCTCGAGCAGTACTTC. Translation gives CASSRTTSGTLEQYF. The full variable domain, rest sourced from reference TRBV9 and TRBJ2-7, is DSGVTQTPKHLITATGQRVTLRCSPRSGDLSVYWYQQSLDQGLQFLIQYYNGEERAKGNILERFSAQQFPDLHSELNLSSLELGDSALYFCASSRTTSGTLEQYFGPGTRLTVT.

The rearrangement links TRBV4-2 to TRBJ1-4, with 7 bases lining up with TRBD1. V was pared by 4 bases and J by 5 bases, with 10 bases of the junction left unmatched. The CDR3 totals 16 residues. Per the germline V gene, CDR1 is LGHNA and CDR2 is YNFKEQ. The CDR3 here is CASSRTSQGRNEKLFF. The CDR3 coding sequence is TGTGCCAGCAGCCGCACCTCACAGGGGAGGAATGAAAAACTGTTTTTT.

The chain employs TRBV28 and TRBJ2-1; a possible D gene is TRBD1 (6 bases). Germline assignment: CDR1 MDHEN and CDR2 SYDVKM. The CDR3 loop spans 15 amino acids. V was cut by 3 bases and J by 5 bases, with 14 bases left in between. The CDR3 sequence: CASSLGDTDHNEQFF. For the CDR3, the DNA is TGTGCCAGCAGTTTGGGGGACACCGACCACAATGAGCAGTTCTTC.

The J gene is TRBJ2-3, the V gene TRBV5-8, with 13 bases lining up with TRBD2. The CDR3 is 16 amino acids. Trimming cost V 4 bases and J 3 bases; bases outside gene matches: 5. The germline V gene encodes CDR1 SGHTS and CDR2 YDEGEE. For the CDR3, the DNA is TGTGCCAGCAGCGTCGGGACTAGCGGGGCGACAGATACGCAGTATTTT. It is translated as CASSVGTSGATDTQYF. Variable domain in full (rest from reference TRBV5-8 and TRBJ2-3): EAGVTQSPTHLIKTRGQQATLRCSPISGHTSVYWYQQALGLGLQFLLWYDEGEERNRGNFPPRFSGRQFPNYSSELNVNALELEDSALYLCASSVGTSGATDTQYFGPGTRLTVL.

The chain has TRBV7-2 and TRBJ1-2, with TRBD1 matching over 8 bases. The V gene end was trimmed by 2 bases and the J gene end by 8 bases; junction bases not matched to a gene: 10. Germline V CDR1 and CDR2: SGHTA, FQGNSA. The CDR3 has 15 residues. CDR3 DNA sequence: TGTGCCAGCAGCTTATTGGTGGACAGGGCGGAAGGCTACACCTTC. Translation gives CASSLLVDRAEGYTF.

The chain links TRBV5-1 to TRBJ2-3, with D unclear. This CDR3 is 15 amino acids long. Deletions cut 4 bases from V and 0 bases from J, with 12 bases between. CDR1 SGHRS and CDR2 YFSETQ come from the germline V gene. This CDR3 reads CASSKNPTSTDTQYF. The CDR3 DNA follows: TGCGCCAGCAGCAAGAACCCTACTAGCACAGATACGCAGTATTTT.

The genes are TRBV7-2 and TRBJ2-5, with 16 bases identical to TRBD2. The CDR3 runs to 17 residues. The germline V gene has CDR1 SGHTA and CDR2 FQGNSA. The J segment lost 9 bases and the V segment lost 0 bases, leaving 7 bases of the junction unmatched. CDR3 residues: CASSLAARGLAGGSQYF. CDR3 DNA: TGTGCCAGCAGCTTAGCGGCTAGGGGACTAGCGGGAGGGTCCCAGTACTTC.

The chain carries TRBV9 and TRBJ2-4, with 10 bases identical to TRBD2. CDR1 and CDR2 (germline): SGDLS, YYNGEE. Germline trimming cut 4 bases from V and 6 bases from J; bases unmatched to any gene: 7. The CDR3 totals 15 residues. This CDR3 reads CASSTTSGFGNIQYF. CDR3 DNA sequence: TGTGCCAGCAGCACGACTAGCGGGTTTGGAAACATTCAGTACTTC.